This T cell receptor beta chain derives from a study of blood T cell repertoires in COVID-19. The wider study: T cells, B-cell-depleted T cells, or PBMCs supplied cDNA or gDNA.

Germline-derived CDR1 and CDR2 are KGHSH and LQKENI. The CDR3 spans 13 residues. The V end was cut by 2 bases, the J end by 9 bases, with 11 bases between. Measured with immunoSEQ multiplex PCR; TCRdb has only the in-frame clones, and not every one. The sample has about 390,000 clones; just under 90% are singletons. The sample taken for sequencing was PBMCs or T cells enriched from blood (not recorded which). The chain joins TRBV18 to TRBJ1-5; D gene unclear. This receptor was taken from a woman aged 45-59 years who had recovered from COVID-19. CDR3 sequence: CASSPGAGGPQHF. CDR3 in DNA: TGTGCCAGCTCACCAGGTGCGGGCGGGCCCCAGCATTTT.